Following are 28 T cell receptor beta chains from one sample sequenced in a study of blood T cell repertoires in COVID-19. Data came from immunoSEQ multiplex PCR; TCRdb stores just in-frame clones and leaves some out. This repertoire shows over 35,000 clones, about 81% found once; its top ten account for 35% to 45%. The sample consisted of peripheral blood. Receptor source: a man aged 35-49 years with active or convalescent COVID-19.

The V and J genes are TRBV19 and TRBJ1-2, with 9 positions matching TRBD1. This CDR3 contains 15 residues. CDR1 is LNHDA and CDR2 is SQIVND in the germline V gene (reference sequence). Trimming removed 6 bases from V and 4 bases from J; junction bases left unmatched: 9. CDR3 nucleotide sequence: TGTGCCAGTAGGGGGACAGGGCTGGTAAGCTATGGCTACACCTTC. It specifies CASRGTGLVSYGYTF.

The rearrangement joins TRBV11-3 to TRBJ2-3; a weak D match, TRBD1 (6 bases). V gave up 5 bases and J gave up 3 bases, with 9 bases separating them. CDR1 and CDR2 (germline): SGHNT, YENEEA. This CDR3 has 13 residues. The CDR3, as DNA: TGTGCCAGCAGCCGCACAGGGACAGATACGCAGTATTTT. Translated: CASSRTGTDTQYF.

The V call is TRBV24-1, the J call TRBJ2-2; possibly TRBD1 for D (5 bases). Trimming cost V 3 bases and J 1 base, with 14 bases left between them. The CDR3 is 17 amino acids. Germline values: CDR1 KGHDR, CDR2 SFDVKD. CDR3: CATSDLPWGWNTGELFF. As DNA, the CDR3 is TGTGCCACCAGTGATCTACCTTGGGGCTGGAACACCGGGGAGCTGTTTTTT.

The rearrangement links TRBV7-2 to TRBJ1-1; maybe TRBD1 (6 bases). Germline lookup yields CDR1 SGHTA and CDR2 FQGNSA. V was trimmed by 5 bases and J by 6 bases, leaving 16 bases between them. The CDR3 loop spans 14 amino acids. The DNA of the CDR3 is TGTGCCAGCAGCCTCTCTACAGGGCAACCTGAAGCTTTCTTT. It yields the protein CASSLSTGQPEAFF.

The J gene is TRBJ2-7, the V gene TRBV3-1 (or the pseudogene TRBV3-2), with D perhaps TRBD2 (6 bases). V was shortened by 2 bases and J by 5 bases, with 13 bases between the two germline ends. The CDR3 covers 14 residues. The germline V gene has CDR1 LGHDT and CDR2 YNNKEL (reference sequence). In nucleotides, the CDR3 is TGTGCCAGCAGCCAAATCCGGGGGTTGGACGAGCAGTACTTC. Translated, it gives CASSQIRGLDEQYF.

V and J are TRBV2 and TRBJ1-5, with D tentatively TRBD1 (5 bases). Germline values: CDR1 SNHLY, CDR2 FYNNEI. Between the trimmed V and J ends, which lost 8 bases and 4 bases, there was a span of 18 bases. The CDR3 has 15 residues. CDR3 DNA: TGTGCCAGCCAAGGAATGGTAGGGGTTAATCAGCCCCAGCATTTT. This sequence encodes CASQGMVGVNQPQHF.

The rearrangement links TRBV6-1 to TRBJ2-2; D may be TRBD2 (6 bases). Germline V gives CDR1 MNHNS, CDR2 SASEGT. Trimming cost V 4 bases and J 5 bases, with 17 bases left between them. This CDR3 has 16 amino acids. CDR3 region: CASSVEGNVRTGELFF. The CDR3 DNA reads as TGTGCCAGCAGTGTGGAGGGGAATGTGAGAACCGGGGAGCTGTTTTTT.

The CDR3 coding sequence is TGCGCCAGCAGCCAAGACGGCGGGAGGGAAAACATTCAGTACTTC. This sequence encodes CASSQDGGRENIQYF. The chain joins TRBV5-1 to TRBJ2-4; the match to TRBD2 covers 9 bases. The J segment lost 5 bases and the V segment lost 4 bases, leaving 7 bases of the junction unmatched. Germline V gene lookup returns CDR1 SGHRS and CDR2 YFSETQ. This CDR3 contains 15 residues.

This chain connects TRBV2 to TRBJ1-1; the match to TRBD1 covers 7 bases. Germline CDR1 is SNHLY and CDR2 is FYNNEI. The V segment lost 3 bases and the J segment 7 bases; nucleotides outside the gene matches: 11. The CDR3 contains 15 residues. CDR3 sequence (DNA): TGTGCCAGCAGTGACGGGTACAGGGGATGGAGTGAAGCTTTCTTT. It specifies CASSDGYRGWSEAFF.

This clone has more than one count but fewer than ten. The chain is built from TRBV24-1 and TRBJ2-5, with 10 bases fitting TRBD2. This CDR3 is 15 amino acids long. Per germline, CDR1 KGHDR and CDR2 SFDVKD. J gave up 5 bases and V 9 bases, and 11 bases lay outside the gene matches. The CDR3 DNA is TGTGCCACCGGGACTAGCGCCTTGACCCGGGAGACCCAGTACTTC. Translation: CATGTSALTRETQYF.

The rearrangement uses TRBV12-3 or TRBV12-4 and TRBJ1-1, with unresolved D. V lost 6 bases, J lost 0 bases, and 5 bases lay in between. The CDR3 has 12 residues. The chain's CDR3 is CASSPMNTEAFF. In DNA form, the CDR3 reads TGTGCCAGCAGCCCCATGAACACTGAAGCTTTCTTT.

The gene calls are TRBV27 and TRBJ1-2; 9 bases line up with TRBD1. J was trimmed by 3 bases and V by 6 bases; bases with no gene match: 8. CDR3 length: 15 amino acids. Germline V gives CDR1 MNHEY, CDR2 SMNVEV (reference sequence). The CDR3 DNA is TGTGCCAGCAGCCCGGGACAGGGAGACTACTATGGCTACACCTTC. It translates to CASSPGQGDYYGYTF.

The rearrangement uses TRBV6-5 and TRBJ1-5; a weak D match, TRBD1 (5 bases). From germline, CDR1 is MNHEY and CDR2 SVGAGI. Trimming left V 10 bases short and J 1 base short, with 8 bases between. The CDR3 has 12 residues. DNA of the CDR3: TGTGCCATCGGGGGGAGCAATCAGCCCCAGCATTTT. Its protein is CAIGGSNQPQHF.

This chain connects TRBV5-1 to TRBJ2-7; 10 bases line up with TRBD1. The V gene's germline CDR1 is SGHRS and CDR2 YFSETQ. This CDR3 has 14 residues. V dropped 2 bases and J dropped 4; count of bases not matched to a gene: 3. Here the CDR3 DNA reads TGCGCCAGCAGCTTCCCGGACAGGGGGTACGAGCAGTACTTC. Translation: CASSFPDRGYEQYF.

The chain links TRBV24-1 to TRBJ1-3; no clear D. The CDR3 runs to 13 residues. Trimming stripped 2 bases from V and 7 bases from J, with 8 bases between. Germline CDR1 is KGHDR and CDR2 is SFDVKD. CDR3 sequence reads: CATSDSSRNTIYF. CDR3 DNA: TGTGCCACCAGTGATTCGTCTCGGAACACCATATATTTT.

The chain has TRBV5-8 and TRBJ2-3; no reliable D call. This CDR3 contains 12 residues. CDR1 is SGHTS, CDR2 YDEGEE, per germline. V was pared by 4 bases and J by 3 bases, with 6 bases between. CDR3 sequence: CASSPRTDTQYF. In DNA, the CDR3 is TGTGCCAGCAGCCCGAGGACAGATACGCAGTATTTT.

CDR3 nucleotides: TGTGCCAGCAATACCCGGGGGGACTACGAGCAGTACTTC. It encodes CASNTRGDYEQYF. The chain is built from TRBV12-3 or TRBV12-4 and TRBJ2-7, with 7 bases matching TRBD2. V dropped 7 bases and J dropped 3; count of bases not matched to a gene: 6. This CDR3 contains 13 residues.

The V and J genes are TRBV24-1 and TRBJ2-2, with a possible D match to TRBD2 (6 bases). Germline values: CDR1 KGHDR, CDR2 SFDVKD. The V end lost 5 bases, the J end lost 5 bases, and 8 bases lay between the germline ends. The CDR3 consists of 13 residues. The CDR3 sequence is CATSGDFTGELFF. CDR3 nucleotide sequence: TGTGCCACCAGTGGGGACTTTACCGGGGAGCTGTTTTTT.

The genes are TRBV7-2 and TRBJ1-1, with TRBD1 as a possible D gene (6 bases). Germline V CDR1 and CDR2: SGHTA, FQGNSA. Trimming took 4 bases from V and 0 from J, leaving 9 bases between them. CDR3 length: 14 amino acids. CDR3 DNA sequence: TGTGCCAGCAGCTCACAGGGAATGAACACTGAAGCTTTCTTT. It yields the protein CASSSQGMNTEAFF.

The chain carries TRBV10-3 and TRBJ2-1; D possibly corresponds to TRBD1 (6 bases). This CDR3 is 16 amino acids long. Trimming took off 0 bases at V and 10 bases at J, with 19 bases between the two ends. Germline V gene data show CDR1 as ENHRY and CDR2 as SYGVKD. The DNA for the CDR3 is TGTGCCATCAGTGAGTCCCGCCCGACACAGGGTGGGGAGCAGTTCTTC. Amino acid sequence: CAISESRPTQGGEQFF.

The gene calls are TRBV5-4 and TRBJ1-1; no clear D. Trimming took off 4 bases at V and 1 base at J, with 11 bases between the two ends. The CDR3 is 14 residues long. The germline V gene has CDR1 SGHNT and CDR2 YYREEE (reference sequence). The CDR3 region has the DNA TGTGCCAGCAGCAACCCAGAACAGAACACTGAAGCTTTCTTT. Encoded protein: CASSNPEQNTEAFF. Looking up the rest from reference TRBV5-4 and TRBJ1-1 gives the full variable domain: ETGVTQSPTHLIKTRGQQVTLRCSSQSGHNTVSWYQQALGQGPQFIFQYYREEENGRGNFPPRFSGLQFPNYSSELNVNALELDDSALYLCASSNPEQNTEAFFGQGTRLTVV.

The rearrangement links TRBV3-1 (or the pseudogene TRBV3-2) to TRBJ2-5, with 8 bases lining up with TRBD1. This CDR3 has 11 amino acids. V lost 4 bases to trimming and J lost 12 bases; unmatched junction nucleotides: 4. Germline CDR1 is LGHDT and CDR2 is YNNKEL (reference sequence). DNA of the CDR3: TGTGCCAGCAGCCTGGGACAGGACGAGTACTTC. It encodes CASSLGQDEYF.

The CDR3 here is CASGPPGQNTDTQYF. The CDR3 DNA reads as TGTGCCAGTGGACCTCCGGGACAGAACACAGATACGCAGTATTTT. V usage is TRBV19 and J usage is TRBJ2-3; 7 positions agree with TRBD1. In germline, CDR1 is LNHDA, CDR2 SQIVND (reference sequence). The CDR3 spans 15 residues. J gave up 2 bases and V 8 bases, and 10 bases lay outside the gene matches.

V usage is TRBV10-3 and J usage is TRBJ2-5, with 10 bases identical to TRBD2. Unmatched junction bases numbered 7, after V lost 6 bases and J lost 6 bases. This CDR3 region has 14 residues. CDR1 and CDR2 (germline): ENHRY, SYGVKD. The CDR3 DNA reads TGTGCCATCAGGGAGGAGCGGGAGGGGAAGACCCAGTACTTC. Translating it yields CAIREEREGKTQYF.

The genes are TRBV7-3 and TRBJ2-6; D is possibly TRBD1 (5 bases). There are 18 residues in the CDR3. The V gene lost 5 bases and the J gene lost 0 bases, with 17 bases spanning the gap. CDR1 is SGHTA and CDR2 is FQGTGA in the germline V gene. CDR3 nucleotides: TGTGCCAGCAGCCCGACGTTCCCCCAGGGCTCTGGGGCCAACGTCCTGACTTTC. It codes for CASSPTFPQGSGANVLTF.

This chain joins TRBV29-1 and TRBJ2-7, with D maybe TRBD2 (5 bases). This CDR3 has 13 residues. Trimming removed 7 bases from V and 8 bases from J, with 21 bases in between. Looked up from germline, CDR1 is SQVTM and CDR2 is ANQGSEA. CDR3 nucleotides: TGCAGCGCCGAGTTGACCTTAACTAGGAAGCAGTACTTC. It translates to CSAELTLTRKQYF.

This chain connects TRBV27 to TRBJ1-5; maybe TRBD1 (5 bases). V was trimmed by 7 bases and J by 4 bases, leaving 11 bases between them. The CDR3 runs to 13 residues. In germline, CDR1 is MNHEY, CDR2 SMNVEV (reference sequence). CDR3 in DNA: TGTGCCAGCACCCCGGGGGGAAATCAGCCCCAGCATTTT. Translation: CASTPGGNQPQHF.

This clone was counted between two and nine times. As DNA, the CDR3 is TGTGCCAGCAGCTGGGAAGGGACAGGGTCCGGCTACACCTTC. This gives the protein CASSWEGTGSGYTF. The V and J genes are TRBV5-5 and TRBJ1-2, with 9 bases that match TRBD1. In germline, CDR1 is SGHKS, CDR2 YYEKEE (reference sequence). This CDR3 contains 14 residues. Trimming removed 3 bases from V and 8 bases from J; junction bases left unmatched: 8.